The entry below describes one TCR beta chain. Every donor gave roughly 9.2 milliliters of peripheral blood. A second about 7 to 11 cycle PCR used barcoded and J-beta primers. Template switching added a 12-random-nucleotide identifier to every cDNA molecule. TCRdb redid the calling of the 5' RACE reads with MiXCR, one entry per CDR3 protein. The table includes hundreds of thousands of distinct CDR3 sequences, 55% to 75% detected once. The sample originates from a study of blood T cells in healthy people across ages. The sequenced sample was blood. This receptor was identified in a man aged 30-40 years in good health.

The CDR3 here is CASSLAPTGGNQETQYF. CDR3 DNA sequence: TGTGCCAGCAGCTTAGCTCCTACCGGGGGAAACCAAGAGACCCAGTACTTC. V gene TRBV7-2 combines with J gene TRBJ2-4; tentatively, D is TRBD2 (6 bases). Near its end, the DNA agrees better with TRBJ2-5, so the J call may be wrong. The CDR3 is made up of 17 amino acids. CDR1 is SGHTA and CDR2 is FQGNSA in the germline V gene.